This TCR beta chain stems from a study of T-cell memory formation after mild COVID-19. Looking at the study overall: Clustering of TCRs was largely donor specific.

A few counts support this clonotype. Each CDR3 protein is one row after TCRdb ran MiXCR on the 5' RACE reads. The sample contains 340,000 or so distinct CDR3 sequences, approximately 12% of which appear only once. Sequenced sample: PBMCs or a T cell subset sorted from them (not recorded which). This receptor was taken from a man between 18 and 35 years old who had mild COVID-19 (a few samples of this study predate the infection). Cell type and time point are not known.

For the CDR3, the DNA is TGCAGCGCAGGGACAGGGGGTAGGACCGGGGAGCTGTTTTTT. Amino acid sequence: CSAGTGGRTGELFF. V gene TRBV29-1 combines with J gene TRBJ2-2; TRBD1 aligns across 11 bases. V trimming: 7 bases; J trimming: 5 bases; junction bases outside the gene matches: 6. From germline, CDR1 is SQVTM and CDR2 ANQGSEA. There are 14 residues in the CDR3.